Listed below are T cell receptor beta chains from one sample, sequenced in a study of shared clonotypes between healthy human individuals. Sequencing was performed with immunoSEQ multiplex PCR; in TCRdb, only in-frame clones are kept and a portion is missing. The table has roughly 300,000 clones, around four fifths seen once; the top ten hold about 10%. Sequenced input: memory CD4+ T cells sorted from blood. Receptor source: a man between 25 and 39 years old in good health. The CDR3 runs from the conserved cysteine through the conserved F or W. A D gene is named only where the DNA matches it firmly. Not all rows give a size; the values are once, few, many and, for expanded clones, a class.

clone_size | j_call | d_call | v_call | cdr3_nt | cdr3_aa
- | TRBJ1-1 | TRBD1 | TRBV2 | TGTGCCAGCAGGTTTCAGGGGGCTGGGACTGAAGCTTTCTTT | CASRFQGAGTEAFF
once | TRBJ2-5 | - | TRBV6-1 | TGTGCCAGCAGTGTAATGGACTTCCGAGAGACCCAGTACTTC | CASSVMDFRETQYF
- | TRBJ2-7 | - | TRBV5-6 | TGTGCCAGCAGCTCGGGACCCCTCTACGAGCAGTACTTC | CASSSGPLYEQYF
- | TRBJ1-1 | - | TRBV28 | TGTGCCAGCAGCTCTCACGGCACTGAAGCTTTCTTT | CASSSHGTEAFF
- | TRBJ2-2 | - | TRBV11-2 | TGTGCCAGCAGCTTAGTGAATTACGGGGAGCTGTTTTTT | CASSLVNYGELFF
- | TRBJ1-2 | - | TRBV4-1 | TGCGCCAGCAGCCTGGACAGCTATGGCTACACCTTC | CASSLDSYGYTF
- | TRBJ2-7 | - | TRBV7-2 | TGTGCCAGCACCCTCGACGTTACCTCCTACGAGCAGTACTTC | CASTLDVTSYEQYF
- | TRBJ2-7 | - | TRBV10-3 | TGTGCCATCAGTGACCAGGACAGATTCGAGCAGTACTTC | CAISDQDRFEQYF
- | TRBJ2-3 | TRBD2 | TRBV2 | TGTGCCAGCTCGGGTCGGGGGGATTCCACAGATACGCAGTATTTT | CASSGRGDSTDTQYF
once | TRBJ2-5 | - | TRBV6-5 | TGTGCCAGCAGTTACGTCGGGCGGACTCAAGAGACCCAGTACTTC | CASSYVGRTQETQYF
- | TRBJ2-1 | TRBD2 | TRBV11-2 | TGTGCCAGCAGCTTAGCCAGGGGACTAGCCTCCGAGCAGTTCTTC | CASSLARGLASEQFF
- | TRBJ2-2 | TRBD2 | TRBV29-1 | TGCAGCGTTTTGGGACTACAGAACACCGGGGAGCTGTTTTTT | CSVLGLQNTGELFF
- | TRBJ2-3 | - | TRBV6-5 | TGTGCCAGCAGTTATTTCACTAGGGCACAGTTAGATACGCAGTATTTT | CASSYFTRAQLDTQYF
many | TRBJ2-7 | TRBD2 | TRBV6-5 | TGTGCCAGCACCTCTAGACTAGCGGGGAGCTACGAGCAGTACTTC | CASTSRLAGSYEQYF
- | TRBJ2-4 | - | TRBV2 | TGTGCCAGCAGTGAACTCCGGGGACGAGGAAGCATTCAGTACTTC | CASSELRGRGSIQYF
- | TRBJ2-1 | - | TRBV2 | TGTGCCAGCCTAGGGGCCGGAGGCGAGAAACACAATGAGCAGTTCTTC | CASLGAGGEKHNEQFF
- | TRBJ2-7 | - | TRBV11-2 | TGTGCCAGCAGCTCCTCAGGGGTTAGAGACGAGCAGTACTTC | CASSSSGVRDEQYF
- | TRBJ2-3 | - | TRBV27 | TGTGCCAGCAGTTTAACGGCCGGGACCACCACAGATACGCAGTATTTT | CASSLTAGTTTDTQYF
- | TRBJ2-3 | - | TRBV5-1 | TGCGCCAGCACCCAACTTCAAGGAGCAGATACGCAGTATTTT | CASTQLQGADTQYF
- | TRBJ2-1 | - | TRBV11-2 | TGTGCCAGCAGCTCCGGGAAACCCCGGGACCCTAGGTACGAGCAGTTCTTC | CASSSGKPRDPRYEQFF
- | TRBJ1-5 | TRBD1 | TRBV7-8 | TGTGCCAGCAGCTTTTCCGTGGTGGCAGGGGGTGGTCAGCCCCAGCATTTT | CASSFSVVAGGGQPQHF
- | TRBJ2-6 | TRBD1 | TRBV7-3 | TGTGCCAGCAGCATAAAGGGGACAGGGTCTATCGGGGCCAACGTCCTGACTTTC | CASSIKGTGSIGANVLTF
- | TRBJ1-1 | - | TRBV7-2 | TGTGCCAGCAGCTTAGTCGCGGGGGAGGTTAACACTGAAGCTTTCTTT | CASSLVAGEVNTEAFF
- | TRBJ2-1 | TRBD2 | TRBV19 | TGTGCCACCAGTATCAGTATGAGACTAGCGGGAGTGGAGCAGTTCTTC | CATSISMRLAGVEQFF
few | TRBJ1-5 | - | TRBV30 | TGTGCCTGGAGTGCTGGGGTCCATCAGCCCCAGCATTTT | CAWSAGVHQPQHF
- | TRBJ2-2 | - | TRBV11-3 | TGTGCCAGCAGCCCCCGGAGCACCGGGGAGCTGTTTTTT | CASSPRSTGELFF
- | TRBJ2-3 | TRBD2 | TRBV6-4 | TGTGCCAGCAGTGTCCTAGCGGGAGGGACAGATACGCAGTATTTT | CASSVLAGGTDTQYF
- | TRBJ1-4 | - | TRBV9 | TGTGCCAGCAGCCTAGGACGGAAGGATGGAAAACTGTTTTTT | CASSLGRKDGKLFF
few | TRBJ1-2 | TRBD1 | TRBV5-1 | TGCGCCAGCAGCTTGGCCATGACAGGGGAGGGTGGCTACACCTTC | CASSLAMTGEGGYTF
- | TRBJ2-7 | TRBD1 | TRBV7-2 | TGTGCCAGCAGCTTAAACTTAGACAGGGCGCACGAGCAGTACTTC | CASSLNLDRAHEQYF
- | TRBJ2-5 | - | TRBV5-4 | TGTGCCAGCAGCCGCAAAGGGCCGGGACAACAAGAGACCCAGTACTTC | CASSRKGPGQQETQYF
- | TRBJ1-1 | - | TRBV6-1 | TGTGCCAGCAGTTTCGACGGCATTGAAGCTTTCTTT | CASSFDGIEAFF
- | TRBJ2-7 | - | TRBV28 | TGTGCCAGCAGTTTATGGAGCGAGTCCCGCCAGCAGTACTTC | CASSLWSESRQQYF
- | TRBJ2-5 | TRBD2 | TRBV25-1 | TGTGCCAGCAGTGAAGCGGGAGAAGAGACCCAGTACTTC | CASSEAGEETQYF
- | TRBJ2-7 | TRBD2 | TRBV18 | TGTGCCAGCTCACCAATATCTAGCGGGAGCCGCTTAATTTTCGGGCAGTACTTC | CASSPISSGSRLIFGQYF
- | TRBJ2-7 | TRBD1 | TRBV5-1 | TGCGCCAGCAGCCCACAGGGACAGTCCTACGAGCAGTACTTC | CASSPQGQSYEQYF
- | TRBJ1-3 | - | TRBV7-6 | TGTGCCAGCAGCCCCGTTTCCCGCCCGGGCCACTCTGGAAACACCATATATTTT | CASSPVSRPGHSGNTIYF
- | TRBJ2-7 | TRBD1 | TRBV6-1 | TGTGCCAGCAGTGTGGACAGGGTGAGGGACGAGCAGTACTTC | CASSVDRVRDEQYF
- | TRBJ2-5 | - | TRBV28 | TGTGCCAGCAGTTTTGGAGGCGCCGGGACCCAGTACTTC | CASSFGGAGTQYF
- | TRBJ1-5 | - | TRBV6-1 | TGTGCCAGCAGGGGAAGCAATCAGCCCCAGCATTTT | CASRGSNQPQHF
- | TRBJ1-1 | TRBD1 | TRBV2 | TGTGCCAGCAACTTTGGACAGGCCCATGAAGCTTTCTTT | CASNFGQAHEAFF
once | TRBJ1-4 | TRBD1 | TRBV7-8 | TGTGCCAGCAGCCCAGGGACAGGGGAGGTCGGAAAACTGTTTTTT | CASSPGTGEVGKLFF
- | TRBJ2-1 | - | TRBV28 | TGTGCCAGCAGTTCGAGTTATATGTCCTACAATGAGCAGTTCTTC | CASSSSYMSYNEQFF
many | TRBJ2-3 | TRBD1 | TRBV29-1 | TGCAGCGTTGAACCGGACAGGGGTAGGACAGATACGCAGTATTTT | CSVEPDRGRTDTQYF